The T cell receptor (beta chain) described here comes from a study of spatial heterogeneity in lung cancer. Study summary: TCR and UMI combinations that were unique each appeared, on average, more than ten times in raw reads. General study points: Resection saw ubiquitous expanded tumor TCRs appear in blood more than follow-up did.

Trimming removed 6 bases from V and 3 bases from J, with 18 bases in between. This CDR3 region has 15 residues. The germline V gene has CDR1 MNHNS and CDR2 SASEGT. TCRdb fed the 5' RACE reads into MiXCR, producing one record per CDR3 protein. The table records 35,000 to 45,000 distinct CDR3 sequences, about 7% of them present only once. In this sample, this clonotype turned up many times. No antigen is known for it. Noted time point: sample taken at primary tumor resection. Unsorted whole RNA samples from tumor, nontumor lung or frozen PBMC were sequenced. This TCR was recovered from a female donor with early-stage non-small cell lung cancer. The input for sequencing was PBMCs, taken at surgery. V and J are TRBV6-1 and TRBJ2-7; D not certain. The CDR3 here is CASSRAHEVGYEQYF. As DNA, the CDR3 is TGTGCCAGCAGCAGAGCCCACGAGGTAGGCTACGAGCAGTACTTC.